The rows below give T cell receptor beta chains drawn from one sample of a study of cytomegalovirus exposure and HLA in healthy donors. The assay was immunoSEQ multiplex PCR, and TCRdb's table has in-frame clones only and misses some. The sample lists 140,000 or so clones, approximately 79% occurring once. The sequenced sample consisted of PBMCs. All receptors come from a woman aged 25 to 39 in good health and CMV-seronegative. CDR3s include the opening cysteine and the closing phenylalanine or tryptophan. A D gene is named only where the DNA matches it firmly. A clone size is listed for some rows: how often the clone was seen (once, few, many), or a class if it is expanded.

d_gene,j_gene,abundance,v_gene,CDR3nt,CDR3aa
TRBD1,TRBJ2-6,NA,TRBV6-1,TGTGCCAGCAGTGGGCCACAGGGGGCGCAGGGGGCCAACGTCCTGACTTTC,CASSGPQGAQGANVLTF
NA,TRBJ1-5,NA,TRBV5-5,TGTGCCAGCAGCCTTTTATCTTCTCAGCCCCAGCATTTT,CASSLLSSQPQHF
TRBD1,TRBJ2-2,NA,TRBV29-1,TGCAGCGTTGGGGGACAGGAGAACACCGGGGAGCTGTTTTTT,CSVGGQENTGELFF
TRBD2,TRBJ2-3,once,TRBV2,TGTGCCAGCGAGCCTAGCGGGGTCACAGATACGCAGTATTTT,CASEPSGVTDTQYF
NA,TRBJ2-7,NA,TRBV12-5,TGTGCTAGTGGTTTGGCAGGGTTCAGCGAGCAGTACTTC,CASGLAGFSEQYF
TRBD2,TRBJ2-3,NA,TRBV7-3,TGTGCCAGCAGCCTAATACGGCGGGGGGGCACAGATACGCAGTATTTT,CASSLIRRGGTDTQYF
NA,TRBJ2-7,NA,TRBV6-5,TGTGCCAGCAGCACACTGGCAGGCCAATACGAGCAGTACTTC,CASSTLAGQYEQYF
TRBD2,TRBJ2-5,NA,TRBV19,TGTGCCAGTAGTATAGGTGGACTAGCGGGGGGTCTGTACCAAGAGACCCAGTACTTC,CASSIGGLAGGLYQETQYF
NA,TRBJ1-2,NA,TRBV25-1,TGTGCCAGCAGTGGAACCGCGGGTGATGGCTACACCTTC,CASSGTAGDGYTF
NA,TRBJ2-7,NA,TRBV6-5,TGTGCCAGCAGCCCCACAGTCACCCGGTCCTACGAGCAGTACTTC,CASSPTVTRSYEQYF
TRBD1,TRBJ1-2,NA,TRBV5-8,TGTGCCAGCAGTCCCCGCCTTGGACAGGGGGCAGATGGCTACACCTTC,CASSPRLGQGADGYTF
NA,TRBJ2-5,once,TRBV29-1,TGCAGCGTTCGACAGAACCAAGAGACCCAGTACTTC,CSVRQNQETQYF
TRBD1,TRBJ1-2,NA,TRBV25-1,TGTGCCAGCAGTGTAGGGACAGGCCTCAACTATGGCTACACCTTC,CASSVGTGLNYGYTF
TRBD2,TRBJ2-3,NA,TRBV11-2,TGTGCCAGCGGGCCAGGCGGGGGGGCCACGGATACGCAGTATTTT,CASGPGGGATDTQYF
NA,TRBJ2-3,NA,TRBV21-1,TGTGCCAGCAGCAAAGTTCCGAGGGTAACTAGCACAGATACGCAGTATTTT,CASSKVPRVTSTDTQYF
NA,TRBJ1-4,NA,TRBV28,TGTGCCAGCAGTTTGGCCGGGTCGGGTGGGAGTGAAAAACTGTTTTTT,CASSLAGSGGSEKLFF
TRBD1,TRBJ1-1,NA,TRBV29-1,TGCAGCGTCAGACAGGGGGCGAATGAAGCTTTCTTT,CSVRQGANEAFF
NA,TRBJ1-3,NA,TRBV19,TGTGCCAGTAGTATAGGGGCACAGTTCTCTGGAAACACCATATATTTT,CASSIGAQFSGNTIYF
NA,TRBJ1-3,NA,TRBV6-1,TGTGCCAGCAGTGCGGACACAGACTCTGGAAACACCATATATTTT,CASSADTDSGNTIYF
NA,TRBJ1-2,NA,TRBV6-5,TGTGCCAGCAGTCAGGATACCTATGGCTACACCTTC,CASSQDTYGYTF
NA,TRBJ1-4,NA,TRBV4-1,TGCGCCAGCAGCCAAGTAAGGGGAAGGGATGAAAAACTGTTTTTT,CASSQVRGRDEKLFF
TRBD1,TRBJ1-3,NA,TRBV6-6,TGTGCCAGCAGTAAAGACAGGGCCTCTGGAAACACCATATATTTT,CASSKDRASGNTIYF
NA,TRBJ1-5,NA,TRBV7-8,TGTGCCAGCAGCCCAGAGGGCCGGGTATATAGCAATCAGCCCCAGCATTTT,CASSPEGRVYSNQPQHF
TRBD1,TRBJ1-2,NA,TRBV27,TGTGCCAGCAGTTTGGACAGGACTGGCTACACCTTC,CASSLDRTGYTF
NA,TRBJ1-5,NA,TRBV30,TGTGCCTGGAGTGTACGGACAGGCAATCAGCCCCAGCATTTT,CAWSVRTGNQPQHF
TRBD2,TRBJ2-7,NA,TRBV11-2,TGTGCCAGCAGCTTATATAGCGGGGGAACCTACGAGCAGTACTTC,CASSLYSGGTYEQYF
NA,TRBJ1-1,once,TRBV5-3,TGTGCCAGAAGCTTGGTAGCCCTTCCCGGGTGGAACACTGAAGCTTTCTTT,CARSLVALPGWNTEAFF
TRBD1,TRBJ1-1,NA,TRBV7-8,TGTGCCAGCAGCCAGGACAGGCCCCCCATTGAAGCTTTCTTT,CASSQDRPPIEAFF
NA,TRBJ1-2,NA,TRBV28,TGTGCCAGCAGTTTCCGAGGGACATTCAACTATGGCTACACCTTC,CASSFRGTFNYGYTF
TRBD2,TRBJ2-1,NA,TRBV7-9,TGTGCCAGCAGCTTCGTTCGCGGGGGATACAATGAGCAGTTCTTC,CASSFVRGGYNEQFF
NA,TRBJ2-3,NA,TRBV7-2,TGTGCCAGCAGCTTCCGGGGAGATACGCAGTATTTT,CASSFRGDTQYF
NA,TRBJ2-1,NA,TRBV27,TGTGCCAGCAGTTCTCAGGGAAATGAGCAGTTCTTC,CASSSQGNEQFF
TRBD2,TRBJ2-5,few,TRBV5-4,TGTGCCAGCAGCGCCCGACTAGCGGGGGGCCGGGAGACCCAGTACTTC,CASSARLAGGRETQYF
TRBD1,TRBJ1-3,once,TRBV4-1,TGCGCCAGCAGCCAGACAGGGGAGCGAAACACCATATATTTT,CASSQTGERNTIYF
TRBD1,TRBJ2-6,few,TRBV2,TGTGCCAGCAAATGGGACAGGGTAATCTCTGGGGCCAACGTCCTGACTTTC,CASKWDRVISGANVLTF
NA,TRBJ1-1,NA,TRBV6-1,TGTGCCAGCGGTTCGGGAATCTTGAACACGGAAGCTTTCTTT,CASGSGILNTEAFF
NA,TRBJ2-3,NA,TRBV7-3,TGTGCCAGCAGATGGGACAATCGCACAGATACGCAGTATTTT,CASRWDNRTDTQYF
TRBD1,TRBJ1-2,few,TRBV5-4,TGTGCCAGCAGCTTGGCAGGGACAGGGGGCGGCTACACCTTC,CASSLAGTGGGYTF
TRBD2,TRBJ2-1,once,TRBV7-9,TGTTCCAGCAGCCCGGGGACTAGCGGGGGACGGGACTACAATGAGCAGTTCTTC,CSSSPGTSGGRDYNEQFF
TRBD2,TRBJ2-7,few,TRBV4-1,TGCGCCAGCAGCCAGGCGGGGGGGCCCTACGAGCAGTACTTC,CASSQAGGPYEQYF
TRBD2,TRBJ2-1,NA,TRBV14,TGTGCCAGCAGCCAATCTAGCGGGACGGCGAGCTCCTACAATGAGCAGTTCTTC,CASSQSSGTASSYNEQFF
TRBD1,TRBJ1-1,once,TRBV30,TGTGCCTGGAGTGTTGGACAGGGGAGCACTGAAGCTTTCTTT,CAWSVGQGSTEAFF
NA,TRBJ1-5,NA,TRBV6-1,TGTGCCAGCAGTGAACAAAGGGCGGGTTTTCTGAGGCAGCCCCAGCATTTT,CASSEQRAGFLRQPQHF
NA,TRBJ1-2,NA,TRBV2,TGTGCCAGCAGTCCGGAATTCAGGACTCACTATGGCTACACCTTC,CASSPEFRTHYGYTF
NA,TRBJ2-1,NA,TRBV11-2,TGTGCCAGCAGCTTAGTCCCTAACTACGGCGAGCAGTTCTTC,CASSLVPNYGEQFF
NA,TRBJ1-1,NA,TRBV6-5,TGTGCCAGCAGTTCACAGGTGAACACTGAAGCTTTCTTT,CASSSQVNTEAFF
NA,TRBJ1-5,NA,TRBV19,TGTGCCAGTACCCCTAGCTCCTGGGGCAATCAGCCCCAGCATTTT,CASTPSSWGNQPQHF
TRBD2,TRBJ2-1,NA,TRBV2,TGTGCCAGCAGCTCGGGCGGGGGAGGGAATGAGCAGTTCTTC,CASSSGGGGNEQFF
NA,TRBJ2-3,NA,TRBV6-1,TGTGCCAGCAGTAGACAGAGCACAGATACGCAGTATTTT,CASSRQSTDTQYF
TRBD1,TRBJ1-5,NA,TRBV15,TGTGCCACCAGCGCCTGGACAGGTCGGAATCAGCCCCAGCATTTT,CATSAWTGRNQPQHF
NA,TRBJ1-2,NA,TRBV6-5,TGTGCCAGCAGTTACTCGATTCAGAATAAATATGGCTACACCTTC,CASSYSIQNKYGYTF
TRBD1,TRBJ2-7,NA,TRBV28,TGTGCCAGCAGCAAACCGGGACAGGTCTACGAGCAGTACTTC,CASSKPGQVYEQYF
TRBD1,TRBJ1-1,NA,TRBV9,TGTGCCAGCAGCGTAGCACAGGGGCGAGCGAACACTGAAGCTTTCTTT,CASSVAQGRANTEAFF
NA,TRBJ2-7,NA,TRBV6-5,TGTGCCAGCAGTCGGGACATAGGCTACGAGCAGTACTTC,CASSRDIGYEQYF